The 26 T cell receptor beta chains reported below all come from one sample, sequenced in a study of blood T cell repertoires in COVID-19. Data came from immunoSEQ multiplex PCR; TCRdb stores just in-frame clones and leaves some out. The data show roughly 200,000 clones, more than 75% seen once. Material for sequencing was peripheral blood. The receptors derive from a woman aged 45-60 years with active or convalescent COVID-19.

The chain couples TRBV19 to TRBJ1-2; 8 positions match TRBD1. Germline-derived CDR1 and CDR2 are LNHDA and SQIVND (reference sequence). V was pared by 6 bases and J by 4 bases, with 10 bases of the junction left unmatched. This CDR3 region has 15 residues. The CDR3 DNA reads as TGTGCCAGTAGCACCATCCAGGGGGCTCGCTATGGCTACACCTTC. It codes for CASSTIQGARYGYTF.

V gene TRBV6-1 combines with J gene TRBJ1-2; 9 bases align to TRBD1. The V gene's germline CDR1 is MNHNS and CDR2 SASEGT. The CDR3 has 16 residues. J lost 4 bases, V lost 2 bases, and 8 bases had no gene match. The CDR3 reads CASSEIGGTGPYGYTF. CDR3 coding DNA: TGTGCCAGCAGTGAAATAGGTGGGACAGGGCCCTATGGCTACACCTTC.

The V call is TRBV4-3, the J call TRBJ1-3; TRBD1 might be the D (6 bases). The CDR3 runs 19 residues. The germline V and J ends were trimmed by 0 bases and 0 bases, with 18 bases remaining between them. Germline loops: CDR1 LGHNA, CDR2 YSLEER. The CDR3 DNA sequence: TGCGCCAGCAGCCAAGATAGGGTGCAGGGGACCTTCTCTGGAAACACCATATATTTT. Translating it yields CASSQDRVQGTFSGNTIYF.

This sequence joins TRBV19 and TRBJ1-2, with D unresolved. CDR3 size: 15 residues. The germline V gene encodes CDR1 LNHDA and CDR2 SQIVND (reference sequence). V gave up 7 bases and J gave up 0 bases, with 15 bases separating them. The CDR3 protein is CASTSSGVANYGYTF. Here the CDR3 DNA reads TGTGCCAGTACCTCTTCGGGAGTAGCTAACTATGGCTACACCTTC. Combining the CDR3 with reference TRBV19 and TRBJ1-2 gives the whole variable domain DGGITQSPKYLFRKEGQNVTLSCEQNLNHDAMYWYRQDPGQGLRLIYYSQIVNDFQKGDIAEGYSVSREKKESFPLTVTSAQKNPTAFYLCASTSSGVANYGYTFGSGTRLTVV.

V gene TRBV4-3 combines with J gene TRBJ2-1; 14 bases are shared with TRBD2. The CDR3 totals 17 residues. Germline V gene lookup returns CDR1 LGHNA and CDR2 YSLEER. The V and J ends lost 4 bases and 7 bases, in that order; junction bases with no gene match: 9. Here the CDR3 reads CASSLGTGTSGRNEQFF. CDR3 sequence (DNA): TGCGCCAGCAGCCTTGGGACTGGGACTAGCGGGAGAAATGAGCAGTTCTTC.

This chain links TRBV9 with TRBJ1-1; 7 bases fit TRBD1. This CDR3 is 16 amino acids long. CDR1 is SGDLS and CDR2 is YYNGEE in the germline V gene. J lost 1 base, V lost 0 bases, and 6 bases had no gene match. DNA for the CDR3: TGTGCCAGCAGCGTAGGTAATAGACAGGGGAACACTGAAGCTTTCTTT. Encoded protein: CASSVGNRQGNTEAFF.

V and J are TRBV28 and TRBJ2-3, with D uncertain. The CDR3 is 14 residues long. V was trimmed by 5 bases and J by 1 base, leaving 10 bases between them. Germline assignment: CDR1 MDHEN and CDR2 SYDVKM. The CDR3 region is CASSAPIGTDTQYF. CDR3 nucleotide sequence: TGTGCCAGCAGTGCGCCGATTGGCACAGATACGCAGTATTTT.

The genes are TRBV7-8 and TRBJ1-5, with TRBD1 identical over 9 bases. Trimming removed 5 bases from V and 3 bases from J; junction bases left unmatched: 5. The CDR3 length is 15 residues. CDR1 is SGHVS and CDR2 is FQNEAQ in the germline V gene. The CDR3, as DNA: TGTGCCAGCAGCCTCGACAGGGGGAACAATCAGCCCCAGCATTTT. Amino acid sequence: CASSLDRGNNQPQHF.

The chain uses TRBV23-1 and TRBJ2-2; D might be TRBD1 (6 bases). TRBV23-1 is reported as an ORF; its role is uncertain. CDR3 size: 17 residues. The V end was cut by 2 bases, the J end by 8 bases, with 21 bases between. DNA for the CDR3: TGCGCCAGCAGTCAAGGCCCCTGCGCAGGGGATGGTGGGGAGCTGTTTTTT. This gives the protein CASSQGPCAGDGGELFF.

The V and J genes are TRBV11-1 and TRBJ2-7, with D possibly TRBD2 on 5 matching bases. Looked up from germline, CDR1 is SGHAT and CDR2 is FQDESV (reference sequence). This CDR3 is 15 amino acids long. Trimming pared 5 bases from V and 0 bases from J, leaving 14 bases between. As DNA, the CDR3 is TGTGCCAGCAGCCCGAGGGCGGTGAGCTCCTACGAGCAGTACTTC. Its translation: CASSPRAVSSYEQYF. Combining the CDR3 with reference TRBV11-1 and TRBJ2-7 gives the whole variable domain EAEVAQSPRYKITEKSQAVAFWCDPISGHATLYWYRQILGQGPELLVQFQDESVVDDSQLPKDRFSAERLKGVDSTLKIQPAELGDSAMYLCASSPRAVSSYEQYFGPGTRLTVT.

J is TRBJ1-2 and V is TRBV2; perhaps TRBD1 as D (6 bases). Germline V lookup: CDR1 SNHLY, CDR2 FYNNEI. Trimming took 6 bases from V and 4 from J, leaving 15 bases between them. CDR3 length equals 14 residues. CDR3 sequence reads: CASRNGGLGYGYTF. CDR3 bases: TGTGCCAGCAGGAACGGGGGGCTCGGCTATGGCTACACCTTC.

In the case of this clone: The junction departs from the called germline gene at one end, perhaps through a read error. The chain joins TRBV2 to TRBJ2-1; TRBD2 matches 7 bases. CDR3 length: 15 amino acids. Germline lookup yields CDR1 SNHLY and CDR2 FYNNEI. The CDR3 loop reads CATSVEREGRNEQFF. The CDR3 DNA follows: TGTGCCACCAGTGTGGAGAGGGAGGGCCGGAATGAGCAGTTCTTC. Using reference TRBV2 and TRBJ2-1 for the parts outside the CDR3, the full variable domain is EPEVTQTPSHQVTQMGQEVILRCVPISNHLYFYWYRQILGQKVEFLVSFYNNEISEKSEIFDDQFSVERPDGSNFTLKIRSTKLEDSAMYFCATSVEREGRNEQFFGPGTRLTVL.

In its sample, this clone was seen a few times. The chain carries TRBV19 and TRBJ1-1, with no clear D. Germline lookup yields CDR1 LNHDA and CDR2 SQIVND (reference sequence). The CDR3 spans 13 residues. With 3 bases removed from V and 4 bases from J, the gap between germline ends came to 9 bases. CDR3 nucleotide sequence: TGTGCCAGTAGTATGCTCCACAGCACTGAAGCTTTCTTT. This gives the protein CASSMLHSTEAFF.

This sequence joins TRBV6-4 and TRBJ1-1; D remains unclear. The length of the CDR3 is 15 residues. Germline assignment: CDR1 MRHNA and CDR2 SNTAGT. V dropped 4 bases and J dropped 7 bases, with 19 bases sitting between them. CDR3 nucleotides: TGTGCCAGCAGTGTTAGCGCATCGACACCTGTTGAAGCTTTCTTT. Protein product: CASSVSASTPVEAFF.

V usage is TRBV18 and J usage is TRBJ2-1; TRBD2 aligns across 11 bases. The ends lost 3 bases at V and 6 bases at J; junction bases unmatched: 4. Germline values: CDR1 KGHSH, CDR2 LQKENI. The CDR3 has 15 amino acids. CDR3 coding DNA: TGTGCCAGCTCACCCGGGACTAGCGGATTCAATGAGCAGTTCTTC. Its translation: CASSPGTSGFNEQFF.

The rearrangement links TRBV4-3 to TRBJ1-2; D is possibly TRBD1 (5 bases). Germline loops: CDR1 LGHNA, CDR2 YSLEER. The CDR3 sequence is 15 residues long. V was cut by 0 bases and J by 3 bases, with 11 bases left in between. CDR3 in DNA: TGCGCCAGCAGCCAAGATACGGCAGGGTACTATGGCTACACCTTC. It is translated as CASSQDTAGYYGYTF.

The V and J genes are TRBV30 and TRBJ1-6, with TRBD1 matching over 7 bases. The CDR3 length is 13 residues. Germline V gene sequence: CDR1 GTSNPN, CDR2 SVGIG (reference sequence). After removal of 3 bases from V and 6 bases from J, the junction contained 2 bases not matched to a gene. CDR3 loop: CAWRGTANSPLHF. CDR3 DNA: TGTGCCTGGAGGGGGACAGCTAATTCACCCCTCCACTTT.

In its sample, this clone was seen once. This sequence joins TRBV7-3 and TRBJ2-2; D is unclear. The CDR3 consists of 14 residues. Germline V gene lookup returns CDR1 SGHTA and CDR2 FQGTGA. V was clipped by 5 bases and J by 3 bases, with 10 bases between them. CDR3 loop: CASSLDSYTGELFF. The CDR3 DNA reads TGTGCCAGCAGCCTAGACTCGTACACCGGGGAGCTGTTTTTT.

This clone was seen more than once but under ten times. The chain carries TRBV4-3 and TRBJ1-6, with 8 bases fitting TRBD1. This CDR3 spans 15 amino acids. The junction had 4 bases not matched to a gene; V was cut back by 2 bases and J by 7 bases. Germline-derived CDR1 and CDR2 are LGHNA and YSLEER. This chain's CDR3 is CASSQKGQANSPLHF. The CDR3 DNA sequence: TGCGCCAGCAGCCAAAAGGGACAGGCCAATTCACCCCTCCACTTT.

The CDR3 bases are TGTGCCAGTAGTACCACGCGGTCGTTCGAGCAGTACTTC. This translates into CASSTTRSFEQYF. V gene TRBV19 combines with J gene TRBJ2-7, with no clear D. The CDR3 runs 13 residues. Trimming shortened V by 4 bases and J by 6 bases, and 13 bases separated the two germline ends. Germline CDR1 and CDR2: LNHDA and SQIVND (reference sequence).

This chain joins TRBV30 and TRBJ1-5, with TRBD1 matching over 8 bases. This CDR3 has 14 amino acids. The germline gives CDR1 GTSNPN, CDR2 SVGIG (reference sequence). The junction had 3 bases not matched to a gene; V was cut back by 3 bases and J by 2 bases. CDR3 region: CAWSLGQGNQPQHF. The CDR3 DNA sequence: TGTGCCTGGAGCCTGGGACAGGGCAATCAGCCCCAGCATTTT.

The J gene is TRBJ1-2, the V gene TRBV2, with a possible D match to TRBD1 (6 bases). CDR3 size: 13 residues. V was cut by 9 bases and J by 4 bases, with 15 bases left in between. CDR1 and CDR2 from the germline V gene are SNHLY and FYNNEI. The CDR3 reads CARGARGPYGYTF. The CDR3, as DNA: TGTGCCAGAGGGGCCAGGGGTCCCTATGGCTACACCTTC.

The J gene is TRBJ2-3, the V gene TRBV28; D is possibly TRBD1 (6 bases). CDR1 and CDR2 (germline): MDHEN, SYDVKM. This CDR3 contains 13 residues. V gave up 6 bases and J gave up 6 bases, with 13 bases separating them. CDR3 coding DNA: TGTGCCAGCAGCCTGGGGGCGCGGGATACGCAGTATTTT. This codes for CASSLGARDTQYF.

A note on this clone: Different DNA sequences within this sample yield the same CDR3. The chain is built from TRBV15 and TRBJ1-2, with a possible D match to TRBD1 (5 bases). Germline values: CDR1 LNHNV, CDR2 YYDKDF (reference sequence). V shed 0 bases and J shed 0 bases, with 5 bases lying between them. This CDR3 is built from 14 residues. This CDR3 is CATSRDRANYGYTF. The CDR3, as DNA: TGTGCCACCAGCAGAGACAGGGCTAACTATGGCTACACCTTC.

The V and J genes are TRBV6-1 and TRBJ1-2; D gene unclear. Germline values: CDR1 MNHNS, CDR2 SASEGT. Trimming pared 0 bases from V and 3 bases from J, leaving 8 bases between. CDR3 length: 14 amino acids. DNA of the CDR3: TGTGCCAGCAGTGAAGCAACGGTTTACTATGGCTACACCTTC. This encodes CASSEATVYYGYTF.

This clone was observed at least ten times. J is TRBJ2-1 and V is TRBV25-1; 8 bases agree with TRBD2. Germline trimming cut 7 bases from V and 6 bases from J; bases unmatched to any gene: 2. The CDR3 is 12 amino acids. CDR1 and CDR2 from the germline V gene are MGHDK and SYGVNS. The CDR3 here is CASTSGGNEQFF. CDR3 in DNA: TGTGCCAGCACCAGCGGGGGCAATGAGCAGTTCTTC.